These 28 T cell receptor beta chains share one sample of origin, sequenced in a study of neurological immune-mediated disorders. MiXCR, run by TCRdb on the 5' RACE reads, gives a single entry per CDR3 protein. The sample lists 90,000 to 100,000 distinct CDR3 sequences, roughly 3.5% occurring once. The material sequenced was PBMCs. These receptor sequences come from a woman aged 18-35 years with multiple sclerosis.

This clonotype occurred many times. The chain uses TRBV20-1 and TRBJ2-7, with D perhaps being TRBD1 or TRBD2 (6 bases each). The CDR3 loop spans 13 amino acids. Trimming took 5 bases from V and 0 from J, leaving 11 bases between them. Germline V CDR1 and CDR2: DFQATT, SNEGSKA (reference sequence). The CDR3 region is CSALQGGSYEQYF. Here the CDR3 DNA reads TGCAGTGCTTTACAGGGAGGCTCCTACGAGCAGTACTTC.

This clonotype was detected ten times or more. CDR3: CASSVRPRAIPYEQYF. The CDR3 DNA follows: TGTGCCAGTAGTGTTCGCCCCCGGGCCATACCCTACGAGCAGTACTTC. This rearrangement joins TRBV19 to TRBJ2-7, with D hard to call. The germline gives CDR1 LNHDA, CDR2 SQIVND (reference sequence). This CDR3 contains 16 residues. Trimming cost V 5 bases and J 2 bases, with 19 bases left between them.

Concerning this clonotype itself: This may arise from a read error, as a much more abundant clone is one base away. This chain uses TRBV20-1 with TRBJ2-6; possible D gene TRBD1, 5 bases. Per the germline V gene, CDR1 is DFQATT and CDR2 is SNEGSKA (reference sequence). The CDR3 has 14 amino acids. The CDR3 DNA reads as TGCAGTGCTAGGGCAGACTCTGGGGCCAAAGTCCTGACTTTC. As protein: CSARADSGAKVLTF.

This clonotype was found many times. The chain is built from TRBV29-1 and TRBJ2-1; unclear D gene. Trimming pared 1 base from V and 4 bases from J, leaving 5 bases between. The CDR3 length is 12 residues. Germline CDR1 reads SQVTM; CDR2 reads ANQGSEA. Written as DNA, the CDR3 is TGCAGCGTTGAAGCCGCGTACAATGAGCAGTTCTTC. This gives the protein CSVEAAYNEQFF.

This clonotype showed up many times. The CDR3 DNA is TGTGCCAGCAGTTTTTTCAGGGGAAATCAGCCCCAGCATTTT. Translated: CASSFFRGNQPQHF. The V and J genes are TRBV12-3 or TRBV12-4 and TRBJ1-5, with D perhaps TRBD1 (6 bases). The CDR3 has 14 amino acids. The V and J ends lost 3 bases and 4 bases respectively, with 10 bases between them.

This clonotype was counted at least ten times. This chain links TRBV6-1 with TRBJ1-2, with D possibly matching TRBD1 (6 bases). The CDR3 totals 17 residues. The germline CDR1 and CDR2 sequences are MNHNS and SASEGT. The V end was cut by 2 bases, the J end by 3 bases, with 19 bases between. Here the CDR3 DNA reads TGTGCCAGCAGTGAATCTGTGGACAGAGTCAAGGACTATGGCTACACCTTC. It yields the protein CASSESVDRVKDYGYTF.

This clonotype was counted many times. This chain links TRBV5-1 with TRBJ2-1; 8 bases agree with TRBD2. From germline, CDR1 is SGHRS and CDR2 YFSETQ. There are 14 residues in the CDR3. The ends lost 0 bases at V and 7 bases at J; junction bases unmatched: 3. CDR3 sequence: CASSLEGTSNEQFF. Here the CDR3 DNA reads TGCGCCAGCAGCTTGGAAGGGACTAGTAATGAGCAGTTCTTC. Full variable domain (remainder filled in from reference TRBV5-1 and TRBJ2-1): KAGVTQTPRYLIKTRGQQVTLSCSPISGHRSVSWYQQTPGQGLQFLFEYFSETQRNKGNFPGRFSGRQFSNSRSEMNVSTLELGDSALYLCASSLEGTSNEQFFGPGTRLTVL.

This clonotype was seen at least ten times. This chain links TRBV6-2 or TRBV6-3 with TRBJ2-1, with D uncertain. This CDR3 has 11 amino acids. V lost 0 bases and J lost 8, with 2 bases in between. Germline values: CDR1 MNHEY, CDR2 SVGEGT. This CDR3 is CASSYSDEQFF. Written as DNA, the CDR3 is TGTGCCAGCAGTTACTCTGATGAGCAGTTCTTC.

In its sample, this clonotype was seen many times. The chain uses TRBV12-3 or TRBV12-4 and TRBJ1-4; D gene uncertain. There are 13 residues in the CDR3. V was cut by 4 bases and J by 8 bases, with 11 bases left in between. The CDR3, as DNA: TGTGCCAGCAGTTGGTCGGTGGGGGAAAAACTGTTTTTT. Its protein is CASSWSVGEKLFF.

This clonotype was observed at least ten times. The chain joins TRBV9 to TRBJ1-2, with a tentative D call TRBD1 (5 bases). Germline CDR1 is SGDLS and CDR2 is YYNGEE. Deletions cut 4 bases from V and 8 bases from J, with 24 bases between. The CDR3 has 16 residues. CDR3 in amino acids: CASSPFRALGVGGYTF. DNA for the CDR3: TGTGCCAGCAGCCCCTTCAGGGCCTTGGGGGTTGGGGGCTACACCTTC.

This clonotype was seen at least ten times. The chain recombines TRBV6-5 with TRBJ2-7, with D possibly TRBD1 on 5 matching bases. Germline lookup yields CDR1 MNHEY and CDR2 SVGAGI. This CDR3 has 13 residues. V lost 0 bases, J lost 2 bases, and 5 bases lay in between. The CDR3 region has the DNA TGTGCCAGCAGTTACTCCAGGGCCTACGAGCAGTACTTC. Its protein is CASSYSRAYEQYF.

This clonotype was detected ten times or more. The chain combines TRBV20-1 with TRBJ2-1; 7 positions match TRBD2. Per germline, CDR1 DFQATT and CDR2 SNEGSKA (reference sequence). This CDR3 has 15 residues. The V segment lost 1 base and the J segment 3 bases; nucleotides outside the gene matches: 6. Here the CDR3 DNA reads TGCAGTGCTAGAGTCCCAGCGGGGATCTACAATGAGCAGTTCTTC. Translation: CSARVPAGIYNEQFF.

This clonotype has a count of ten or more. The CDR3 protein is CASSLRDYTEAFF. The CDR3 bases are TGCGCCAGCAGCTTGAGAGACTACACTGAAGCTTTCTTT. The chain carries TRBV5-1 and TRBJ1-1; unclear D gene. V lost 1 base to trimming and J lost 3 bases, with 7 bases between them. CDR1 and CDR2 from the germline V gene are SGHRS and YFSETQ. This CDR3 contains 13 residues. Looking up the rest from reference TRBV5-1 and TRBJ1-1 gives the full variable domain: KAGVTQTPRYLIKTRGQQVTLSCSPISGHRSVSWYQQTPGQGLQFLFEYFSETQRNKGNFPGRFSGRQFSNSRSEMNVSTLELGDSALYLCASSLRDYTEAFFGQGTRLTVV.

Ten or more counts support this clonotype. CDR3 sequence: CASSSESWDRELGYTF. The CDR3 nucleotides are TGCGCCAGCAGCTCGGAGTCATGGGACAGGGAGCTTGGCTACACCTTC. This rearrangement joins TRBV5-1 to TRBJ1-2; TRBD1 agrees at 9 bases. V gave up 3 bases and J gave up 7 bases; unmatched junction bases: 13. The CDR3 spans 16 residues. Germline CDR1 is SGHRS and CDR2 is YFSETQ.

This clonotype was counted at least ten times. This chain connects TRBV6-2 or TRBV6-3 to TRBJ2-7; 14 nucleotides align to TRBD2. This CDR3 comprises 15 residues. Germline lookup yields CDR1 MNHEY and CDR2 SVGEGT. Trimming at V came to 7 bases and at J to 4 bases, leaving 6 bases not matched to a gene. CDR3 sequence: CASTTGLAGGYEQYF. Written as DNA, the CDR3 is TGTGCCAGCACAACCGGACTAGCGGGAGGATACGAGCAGTACTTC.

The chain carries TRBV7-2 and TRBJ2-7; D is unresolved. CDR3 length: 12 residues. Trimming cost V 3 bases and J 2 bases, with 5 bases left between them. Germline V lookup: CDR1 SGHTA, CDR2 FQGNSA. This CDR3 reads CASSFYTYEQYF. CDR3 sequence (DNA): TGTGCCAGCAGCTTCTATACCTACGAGCAGTACTTC.

This clonotype has at least ten counts. The chain links TRBV10-3 to TRBJ2-1; 7 nucleotides match TRBD1. This CDR3 is 18 amino acids long. Germline loops: CDR1 ENHRY, CDR2 SYGVKD. With V trimmed by 2 bases and J by 5 bases, 15 bases remained unmatched. CDR3 DNA sequence: TGTGCCATCAGTGAGCCCAACCGTCAGGACAGGCTGGACAATGAGCAGTTCTTC. Protein product: CAISEPNRQDRLDNEQFF.

This clonotype was observed many times. This chain connects TRBV20-1 to TRBJ1-1; 7 nucleotides align to TRBD1. CDR3 length: 16 residues. The germline V gene encodes CDR1 DFQATT and CDR2 SNEGSKA (reference sequence). J was trimmed by 0 bases and V by 6 bases; bases with no gene match: 13. CDR3 nucleotides: TGCAGTGCCAGGGGGGAAAACCTGAAGATGAACACTGAAGCTTTCTTT. Translating it yields CSARGENLKMNTEAFF.

In this sample, this clonotype turned up many times. V gene TRBV6-6 combines with J gene TRBJ1-5; D gene unclear. This CDR3 spans 15 amino acids. Germline values: CDR1 MNHNY, CDR2 SVGAGI (reference sequence). Trimming removed 6 bases at V and 4 bases at J, with 16 bases between. The CDR3 is CASRHTYDGNQPQHF. CDR3 in DNA: TGTGCCAGCAGACATACATACGACGGTAATCAGCCCCAGCATTTT.

Ten or more counts support this clonotype. The chain uses TRBV28 and TRBJ1-2; no firm D call. The CDR3 loop spans 14 amino acids. Germline V lookup: CDR1 MDHEN, CDR2 SYDVKM. Between the trimmed V and J ends, which lost 2 bases and 4 bases, there was a span of 11 bases. The CDR3 nucleotides are TGTGCCAGCAGTTTAGATCCGGGTGGCTATGGCTACACCTTC. It encodes CASSLDPGGYGYTF.

There are many counts of this clonotype. J is TRBJ1-1 and V is TRBV4-1, with D uncertain. V was clipped by 4 bases and J by 1 base, with 13 bases between them. The germline V gene has CDR1 MGHRA and CDR2 YSYEKL. The CDR3 is 15 amino acids. This chain's CDR3 is CASSPTGVRNTEAFF. CDR3 DNA: TGCGCCAGCAGCCCCACCGGGGTACGGAACACTGAAGCTTTCTTT.

This clonotype was counted many times. V usage is TRBV7-2 and J usage is TRBJ2-7; 12 bases fit TRBD2. CDR1 is SGHTA, CDR2 FQGNSA, per germline. Unmatched junction bases numbered 6, after V lost 3 bases and J lost 6 bases. This CDR3 region has 15 residues. In DNA form, the CDR3 reads TGTGCCAGCAGCTTGGGGATGACTAGCGGGAGCGAGCAGTACTTC. As protein: CASSLGMTSGSEQYF.

Many counts were recorded for this clonotype. The J gene is TRBJ1-2, the V gene TRBV7-2; D is ambiguous. This CDR3 is 14 amino acids long. In germline, CDR1 is SGHTA, CDR2 FQGNSA. V lost 1 base, J lost 4 bases, and 10 bases lay in between. The CDR3 sequence: CASSLGRAGYGYTF. As DNA, the CDR3 is TGTGCCAGCAGCTTAGGAAGGGCAGGCTATGGCTACACCTTC. The entire variable domain, with the rest obtained from reference TRBV7-2 and TRBJ1-2, is as follows: GAGVSQSPSNKVTEKGKDVELRCDPISGHTALYWYRQSLGQGLEFLIYFQGNSAPDKSGLPSDRFSAERTGGSVSTLTIQRTQQEDSAVYLCASSLGRAGYGYTFGSGTRLTVV.

The chain uses TRBV6-2 or TRBV6-3 and TRBJ2-1, with D possibly TRBD1 on 6 matching bases. Per germline, CDR1 MNHEY and CDR2 SVGEGT. V dropped 2 bases and J dropped 0 bases, with 11 bases sitting between them. The length of the CDR3 is 16 residues. CDR3 sequence reads: CASSYLDSYSYNEQFF. DNA for the CDR3: TGTGCCAGCAGTTACCTGGACAGTTACTCCTACAATGAGCAGTTCTTC.

This clonotype was detected many times. This chain connects TRBV10-3 to TRBJ2-1; D remains ambiguous. Germline V CDR1 and CDR2: ENHRY, SYGVKD. The CDR3 consists of 14 residues. V lost 6 bases to trimming and J lost 4 bases, with 13 bases between them. The DNA for the CDR3 is TGTGCCATCAGGCCGGCTACATCTTACAATGAGCAGTTCTTC. As protein: CAIRPATSYNEQFF.

The table lists this clonotype with many counts. This chain connects TRBV20-1 to TRBJ2-5, with D possibly TRBD2 on 6 matching bases. From germline, CDR1 is DFQATT and CDR2 SNEGSKA (reference sequence). The CDR3 spans 13 residues. The germline V and J ends were trimmed by 0 bases and 12 bases, with 17 bases remaining between them. CDR3 nucleotide sequence: TGCAGTGCTAGAGATGAAGTCTCCCCGGGGGAGTACTTC. This encodes CSARDEVSPGEYF.

At least ten counts were recorded for this clonotype. This chain uses TRBV5-1 with TRBJ2-1; TRBD1 is a possible D gene (9 bases). Germline values: CDR1 SGHRS, CDR2 YFSETQ. CDR3 length: 16 residues. The V end lost 3 bases, the J end lost 6 bases, and 19 bases lay between the germline ends. The CDR3 region is CASSSGGTGYANEQFF. As DNA, the CDR3 is TGCGCCAGCAGCTCGGGAGGGACAGGGTATGCCAATGAGCAGTTCTTC.

The table lists this clonotype with many counts. This rearrangement joins TRBV5-1 to TRBJ1-4; 7 bases agree with TRBD1. The V and J ends lost 4 bases and 7 bases, in that order; junction bases with no gene match: 7. Germline V gene sequence: CDR1 SGHRS, CDR2 YFSETQ. The CDR3 is 14 amino acids. CDR3 loop: CASSQQGSGEKLFF. The CDR3 coding sequence is TGCGCCAGCAGCCAACAGGGGAGCGGTGAAAAACTGTTTTTT.